The 19 T cell receptor beta chains in this list originate from one sample, sequenced in a study of shared clonotypes between healthy human individuals. Sequencing was performed with immunoSEQ multiplex PCR; in TCRdb, only in-frame clones are kept and a portion is missing. The table shows some 2,100,000 clones, with approximately 94% occurring only once. Material for sequencing was naive CD4+ T cells sorted from blood. Stated subset: CD45RA+ positively selected. The receptors originated from a man between 18 and 35 years old in good health.

This sequence joins TRBV28 and TRBJ2-5; TRBD2 aligns across 9 bases. J was trimmed by 1 base and V by 6 bases; bases with no gene match: 15. This CDR3 contains 18 residues. Germline V gene lookup returns CDR1 MDHEN and CDR2 SYDVKM. In DNA form, the CDR3 reads TGTGCCAGCAGCCCCCTAGCGGGGCGACCATTGATCCAAGAGACCCAGTACTTC. This gives the protein CASSPLAGRPLIQETQYF.

The chain combines TRBV5-4 with TRBJ2-7; D gene uncertain. The CDR3 length is 11 residues. V lost 4 bases and J lost 4, with 6 bases in between. The germline V gene encodes CDR1 SGHNT and CDR2 YYREEE (reference sequence). DNA for the CDR3: TGTGCCAGCAGCCAAGGTTACGAGCAGTACTTC. This codes for CASSQGYEQYF.

This clone came up once. This chain connects TRBV7-2 to TRBJ2-2; 9 bases are shared with TRBD1. CDR3 size: 15 residues. Unmatched junction bases numbered 5, after V lost 6 bases and J lost 3 bases. CDR1 is SGHTA and CDR2 is FQGNSA in the germline V gene. The CDR3 DNA reads TGTGCCAGCAGGACGACAGGGGGGCACACCGGGGAGCTGTTTTTT. It translates to CASRTTGGHTGELFF.

The chain joins TRBV6-6 to TRBJ1-2; 9 nucleotides match TRBD1. This CDR3 contains 15 residues. Germline CDR1 MNHNY, CDR2 SVGAGI (reference sequence). V was pared by 4 bases and J by 4 bases, with 7 bases of the junction left unmatched. The CDR3 here is CASSSGTGLGYGYTF. DNA for the CDR3: TGTGCCAGCAGTTCGGGGACAGGGTTGGGCTATGGCTACACCTTC.

The chain has TRBV30 and TRBJ2-7; perhaps TRBD2 as D (5 bases). The germline CDR1 and CDR2 sequences are GTSNPN and SVGIG (reference sequence). V lost 8 bases and J 0 bases, leaving 8 bases between the germline ends. CDR3 size: 11 residues. CDR3 DNA: TGTGCCATGGCGGGCTCCTACGAGCAGTACTTC. Its protein is CAMAGSYEQYF.

The chain recombines TRBV7-9 with TRBJ2-7; 9 bases are a match to TRBD1. Germline CDR1 SEHNR, CDR2 FQNEAQ (reference sequence). The CDR3 covers 16 residues. Trimming at V came to 4 bases and at J to 3 bases, leaving 10 bases not matched to a gene. The DNA for the CDR3 is TGTGCCAGCAGCTCGTTCAGGACAGGGGCCGACTACGAGCAGTACTTC. It is translated as CASSSFRTGADYEQYF.

This clone was seen only once. The rearrangement joins TRBV10-3 to TRBJ2-1; a possible D gene is TRBD2 (6 bases). Between the trimmed V and J ends, which lost 4 bases and 6 bases, there was a span of 13 bases. From germline, CDR1 is ENHRY and CDR2 SYGVKD. The CDR3 runs 14 residues. CDR3 sequence: CAISVQRASNEQFF. For the CDR3, the DNA is TGTGCCATCAGTGTCCAGCGGGCGAGCAATGAGCAGTTCTTC.

The chain combines TRBV18 with TRBJ1-3; tentatively, D is TRBD1 (5 bases). This CDR3 has 15 amino acids. The germline V gene encodes CDR1 KGHSH and CDR2 LQKENI. Between the trimmed V and J ends, which lost 3 bases and 0 bases, there was a span of 9 bases. CDR3 bases: TGTGCCAGCTCACCGCCCGGGGCCTCTGGAAACACCATATATTTT. Protein product: CASSPPGASGNTIYF. Filled out from reference TRBV18 and TRBJ1-3, the complete variable domain reads NAGVMQNPRHLVRRRGQEARLRCSPMKGHSHVYWYRQLPEEGLKFMVYLQKENIIDESGMPKERFSAEFPKEGPSILRIQQVVRGDSAAYFCASSPPGASGNTIYFGEGSWLTVV.

On this clone itself: This CDR3 is also generated by other DNA sequences in the sample. The rearrangement links TRBV19 to TRBJ1-5; no firm D call. Trimming cost V 3 bases and J 0 bases, with 3 bases left between them. CDR1 and CDR2 from the germline V gene are LNHDA and SQIVND (reference sequence). The CDR3 totals 13 residues. CDR3 region: CASSISSNQPQHF. Written as DNA, the CDR3 is TGTGCCAGTAGTATTTCTAGCAATCAGCCCCAGCATTTT. The whole variable domain, filled in from reference TRBV19 and TRBJ1-5, reads DGGITQSPKYLFRKEGQNVTLSCEQNLNHDAMYWYRQDPGQGLRLIYYSQIVNDFQKGDIAEGYSVSREKKESFPLTVTSAQKNPTAFYLCASSISSNQPQHFGDGTRLSIL.

The chain employs TRBV27 and TRBJ1-6, with D maybe TRBD1 (5 bases). Germline-derived CDR1 and CDR2 are MNHEY and SMNVEV (reference sequence). V was pared by 4 bases and J by 7 bases, with 17 bases between. The CDR3 is 16 residues long. The CDR3 is CASSYTSTGGNSPLHF. As DNA, the CDR3 is TGTGCCAGCAGTTATACCTCGACGGGGGGGAATTCACCCCTCCACTTT.

V gene TRBV5-6 combines with J gene TRBJ1-6; D ambiguous. This CDR3 has 12 residues. V lost 1 base and J 12 bases, leaving 8 bases between the germline ends. CDR1 and CDR2 from the germline V gene are SGHDT and YYEEEE. CDR3 bases: TGTGCCAGCAGCTTGATACGGGAACCCCTCCACTTT. As protein: CASSLIREPLHF.

The table lists this clone with a count of one. This chain links TRBV5-1 with TRBJ1-4, with 7 nucleotides matching TRBD1. The CDR3 runs to 14 residues. The ends lost 8 bases at V and 3 bases at J; junction bases unmatched: 7. Germline V gene sequence: CDR1 SGHRS, CDR2 YFSETQ. The CDR3 DNA sequence: TGCGCCAGTCGGGGTGGGACAGCTAATGAAAAACTGTTTTTT. The encoded protein is CASRGGTANEKLFF.

The chain combines TRBV14 with TRBJ2-7; tentatively, D is TRBD2 (7 bases). The V end lost 4 bases, the J end lost 5 bases, and 15 bases lay between the germline ends. The CDR3 extends over 14 amino acids. Germline V CDR1 and CDR2: SGHDN, FVKESK. CDR3 region: CASSRGGRGHEQYF. CDR3 DNA: TGTGCCAGCAGCCGCGGGGGCCGGGGCCACGAGCAGTACTTC.

The V gene is TRBV7-9, the J gene TRBJ2-5; D remains unclear. This CDR3 is 14 amino acids long. Trimming took 0 bases from V and 5 from J, leaving 10 bases between them. Germline V gene sequence: CDR1 SEHNR, CDR2 FQNEAQ (reference sequence). CDR3 residues: CASSLAQWFETQYF. CDR3 bases: TGTGCCAGCAGCTTAGCACAGTGGTTTGAGACCCAGTACTTC.

The J gene is TRBJ2-7, the V gene TRBV7-6; 8 nucleotides align to TRBD2. The CDR3 has 16 amino acids. V lost 1 base to trimming and J lost 3 bases; unmatched junction nucleotides: 8. The V gene's germline CDR1 is SGHVS and CDR2 FNYEAQ. Written as DNA, the CDR3 is TGTGCCAGCAGCTTAGGCCAGGGACTAGAACGCTACGAGCAGTACTTC. Translated, it gives CASSLGQGLERYEQYF.

This clone has a single count. The rearrangement joins TRBV5-5 to TRBJ1-5; D is uncertain. Per the germline V gene, CDR1 is SGHKS and CDR2 is YYEKEE (reference sequence). The CDR3 runs to 13 residues. The ends were cut back, 2 bases at V and 7 bases at J, with 10 bases in the middle. CDR3 sequence reads: CASSFEGKQPQHF. The DNA for the CDR3 is TGTGCCAGCAGCTTTGAGGGTAAACAGCCCCAGCATTTT.

The genes are TRBV30 and TRBJ1-5; possibly TRBD1 for D (6 bases). The CDR3 spans 13 residues. The germline V and J ends were trimmed by 5 bases and 6 bases, with 14 bases remaining between them. Germline lookup yields CDR1 GTSNPN and CDR2 SVGIG (reference sequence). This chain's CDR3 is CAWRTGSGQPQHF. CDR3 in DNA: TGTGCCTGGCGAACAGGGTCGGGTCAGCCCCAGCATTTT.

The J gene is TRBJ1-4, the V gene TRBV30; 10 bases map to TRBD1. The CDR3 loop spans 12 amino acids. V shed 7 bases and J 5 bases; nucleotides not matched to a gene: 1. Germline lookup yields CDR1 GTSNPN and CDR2 SVGIG (reference sequence). CDR3 nucleotide sequence: TGTGCCTCGGACAGGGGGAATGAAAAACTGTTTTTT. This encodes CASDRGNEKLFF.

This rearrangement joins TRBV18 to TRBJ2-7; the D gene is possibly TRBD1 (6 bases). CDR1 and CDR2 (germline): KGHSH, LQKENI. V lost 4 bases, J lost 3 bases, and 10 bases lay in between. The CDR3 has 13 residues. CDR3 in DNA: TGTGCCAGCTCACTCCGGGACAACTACGAGCAGTACTTC. It codes for CASSLRDNYEQYF. Using reference TRBV18 and TRBJ2-7 for the parts outside the CDR3, the full variable domain is NAGVMQNPRHLVRRRGQEARLRCSPMKGHSHVYWYRQLPEEGLKFMVYLQKENIIDESGMPKERFSAEFPKEGPSILRIQQVVRGDSAAYFCASSLRDNYEQYFGPGTRLTVT.